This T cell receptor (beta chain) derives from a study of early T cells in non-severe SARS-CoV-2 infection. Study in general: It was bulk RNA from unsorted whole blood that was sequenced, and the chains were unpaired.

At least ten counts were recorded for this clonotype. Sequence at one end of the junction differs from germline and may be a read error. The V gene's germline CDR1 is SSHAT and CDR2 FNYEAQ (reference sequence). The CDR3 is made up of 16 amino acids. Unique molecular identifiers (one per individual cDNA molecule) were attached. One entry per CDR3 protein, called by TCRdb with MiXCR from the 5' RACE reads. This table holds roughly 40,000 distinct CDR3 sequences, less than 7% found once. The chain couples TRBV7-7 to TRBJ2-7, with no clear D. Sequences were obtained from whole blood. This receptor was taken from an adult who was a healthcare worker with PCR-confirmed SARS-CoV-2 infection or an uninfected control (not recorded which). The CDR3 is CASSNTGRKSSYEQYF. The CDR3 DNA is TGTGCTAGCAGCAATACCGGGCGCAAGAGCTCCTACGAGCAGTACTTC.